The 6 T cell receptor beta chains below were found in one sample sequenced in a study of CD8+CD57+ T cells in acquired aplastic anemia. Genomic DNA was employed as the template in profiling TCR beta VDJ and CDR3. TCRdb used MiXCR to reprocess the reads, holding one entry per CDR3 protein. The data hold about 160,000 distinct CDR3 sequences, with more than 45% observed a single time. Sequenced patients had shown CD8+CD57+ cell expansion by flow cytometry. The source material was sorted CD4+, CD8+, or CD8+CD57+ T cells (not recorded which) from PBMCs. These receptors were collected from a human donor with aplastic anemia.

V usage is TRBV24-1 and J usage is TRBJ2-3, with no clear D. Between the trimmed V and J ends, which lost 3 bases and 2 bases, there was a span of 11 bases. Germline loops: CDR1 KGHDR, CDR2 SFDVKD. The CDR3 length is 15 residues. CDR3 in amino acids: CATSDPIQPTDTQYF. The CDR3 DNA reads TGTGCCACCAGTGATCCCATTCAGCCCACAGATACGCAGTATTTT.

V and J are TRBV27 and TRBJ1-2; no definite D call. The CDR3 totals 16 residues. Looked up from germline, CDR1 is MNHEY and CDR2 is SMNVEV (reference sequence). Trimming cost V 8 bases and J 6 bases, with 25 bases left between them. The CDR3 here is CASRRLTGVLMHGYTF. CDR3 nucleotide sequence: TGTGCCAGCCGTCGATTAACCGGGGTCTTAATGCATGGCTACACCTTC.

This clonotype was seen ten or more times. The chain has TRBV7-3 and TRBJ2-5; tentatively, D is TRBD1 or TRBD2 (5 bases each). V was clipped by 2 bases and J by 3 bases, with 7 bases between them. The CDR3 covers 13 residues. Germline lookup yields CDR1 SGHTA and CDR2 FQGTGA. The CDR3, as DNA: TGTGCCAGCAGCTTAGGGGGTAAAGAGACCCAGTACTTC. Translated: CASSLGGKETQYF.

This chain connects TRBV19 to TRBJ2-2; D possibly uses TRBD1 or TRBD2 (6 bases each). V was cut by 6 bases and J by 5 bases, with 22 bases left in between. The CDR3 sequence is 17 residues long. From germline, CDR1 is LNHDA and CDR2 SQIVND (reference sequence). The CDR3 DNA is TGTGCCAGTAGCCAAACCCTGGGGGGCCGAATGACCGGGGAGCTGTTTTTT. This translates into CASSQTLGGRMTGELFF. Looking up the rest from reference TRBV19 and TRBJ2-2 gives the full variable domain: DGGITQSPKYLFRKEGQNVTLSCEQNLNHDAMYWYRQDPGQGLRLIYYSQIVNDFQKGDIAEGYSVSREKKESFPLTVTSAQKNPTAFYLCASSQTLGGRMTGELFFGEGSRLTVL.

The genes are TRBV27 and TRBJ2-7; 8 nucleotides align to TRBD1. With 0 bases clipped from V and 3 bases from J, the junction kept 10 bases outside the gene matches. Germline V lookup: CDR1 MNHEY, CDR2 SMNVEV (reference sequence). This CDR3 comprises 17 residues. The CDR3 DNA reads TGTGCCAGCAGTTTATCGGCACGGGCAGGGGGCTTCTACGAGCAGTACTTC. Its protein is CASSLSARAGGFYEQYF.

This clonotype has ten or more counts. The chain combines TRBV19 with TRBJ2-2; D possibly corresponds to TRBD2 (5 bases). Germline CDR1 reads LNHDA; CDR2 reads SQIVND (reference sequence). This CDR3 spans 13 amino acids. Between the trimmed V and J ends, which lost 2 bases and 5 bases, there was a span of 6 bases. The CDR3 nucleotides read TGTGCCAGTAGTATACGAGGGACCGGGGAGCTGTTTTTT. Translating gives CASSIRGTGELFF. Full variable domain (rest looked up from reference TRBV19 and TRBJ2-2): DGGITQSPKYLFRKEGQNVTLSCEQNLNHDAMYWYRQDPGQGLRLIYYSQIVNDFQKGDIAEGYSVSREKKESFPLTVTSAQKNPTAFYLCASSIRGTGELFFGEGSRLTVL.